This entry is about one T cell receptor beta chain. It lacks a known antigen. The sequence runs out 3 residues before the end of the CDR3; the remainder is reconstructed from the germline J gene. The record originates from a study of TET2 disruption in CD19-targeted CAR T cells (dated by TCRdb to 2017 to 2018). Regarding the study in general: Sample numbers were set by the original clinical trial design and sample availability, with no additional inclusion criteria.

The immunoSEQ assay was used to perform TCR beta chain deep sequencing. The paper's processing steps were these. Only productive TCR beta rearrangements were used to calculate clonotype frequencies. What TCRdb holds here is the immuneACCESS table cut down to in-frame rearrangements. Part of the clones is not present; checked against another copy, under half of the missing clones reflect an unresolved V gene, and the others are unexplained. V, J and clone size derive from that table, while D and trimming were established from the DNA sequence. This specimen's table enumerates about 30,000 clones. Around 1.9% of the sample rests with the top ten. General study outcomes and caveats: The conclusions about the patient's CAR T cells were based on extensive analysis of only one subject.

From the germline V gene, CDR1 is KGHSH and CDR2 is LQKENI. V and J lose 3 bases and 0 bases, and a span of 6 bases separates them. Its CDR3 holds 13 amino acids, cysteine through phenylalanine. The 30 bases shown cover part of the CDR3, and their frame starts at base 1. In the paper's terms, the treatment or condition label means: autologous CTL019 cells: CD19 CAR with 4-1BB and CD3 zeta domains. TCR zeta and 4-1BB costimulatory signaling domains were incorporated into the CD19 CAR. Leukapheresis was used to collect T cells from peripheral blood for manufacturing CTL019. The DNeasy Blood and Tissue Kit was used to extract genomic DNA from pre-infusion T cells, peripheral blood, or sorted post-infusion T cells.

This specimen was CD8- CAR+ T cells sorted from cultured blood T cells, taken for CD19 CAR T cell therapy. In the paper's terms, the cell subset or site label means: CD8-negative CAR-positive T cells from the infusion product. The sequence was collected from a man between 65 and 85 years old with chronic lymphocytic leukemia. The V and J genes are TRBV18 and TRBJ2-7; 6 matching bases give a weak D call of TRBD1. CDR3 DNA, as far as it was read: TGTGCCAGCTCACCGGACAGCTCCTACGAG. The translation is CASSPDSSYE. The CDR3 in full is CASSPDSSYEQYF.